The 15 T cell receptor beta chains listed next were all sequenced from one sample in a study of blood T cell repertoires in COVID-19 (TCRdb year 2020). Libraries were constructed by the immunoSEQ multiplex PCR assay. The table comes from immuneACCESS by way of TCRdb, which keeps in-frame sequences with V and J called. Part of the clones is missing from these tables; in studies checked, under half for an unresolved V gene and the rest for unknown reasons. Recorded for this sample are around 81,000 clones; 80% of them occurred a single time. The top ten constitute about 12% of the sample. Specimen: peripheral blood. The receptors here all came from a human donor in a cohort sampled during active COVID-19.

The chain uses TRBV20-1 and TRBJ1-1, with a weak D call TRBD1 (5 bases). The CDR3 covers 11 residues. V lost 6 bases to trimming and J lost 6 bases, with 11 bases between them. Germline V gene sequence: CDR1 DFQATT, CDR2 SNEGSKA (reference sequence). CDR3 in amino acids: CSAGGAAEAFF. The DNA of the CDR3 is TGCAGTGCGGGGGGTGCCGCTGAAGCTTTCTTT.

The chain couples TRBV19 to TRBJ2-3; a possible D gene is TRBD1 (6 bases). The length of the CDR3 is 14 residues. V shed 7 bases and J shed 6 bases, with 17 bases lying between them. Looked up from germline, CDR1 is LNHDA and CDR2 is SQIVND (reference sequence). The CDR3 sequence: CASKRDKGSDTQYF. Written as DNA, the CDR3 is TGTGCCAGTAAACGGGACAAGGGTAGCGATACGCAGTATTTT. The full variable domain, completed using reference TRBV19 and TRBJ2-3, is DGGITQSPKYLFRKEGQNVTLSCEQNLNHDAMYWYRQDPGQGLRLIYYSQIVNDFQKGDIAEGYSVSREKKESFPLTVTSAQKNPTAFYLCASKRDKGSDTQYFGPGTRLTVL.

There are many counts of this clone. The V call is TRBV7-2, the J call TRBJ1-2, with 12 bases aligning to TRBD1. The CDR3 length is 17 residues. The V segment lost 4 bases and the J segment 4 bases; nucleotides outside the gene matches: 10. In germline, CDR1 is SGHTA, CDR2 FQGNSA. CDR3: CASSSGQGAGSSYGYTF. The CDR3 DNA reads TGTGCCAGCAGCTCGGGACAGGGGGCGGGTTCTAGCTATGGCTACACCTTC.

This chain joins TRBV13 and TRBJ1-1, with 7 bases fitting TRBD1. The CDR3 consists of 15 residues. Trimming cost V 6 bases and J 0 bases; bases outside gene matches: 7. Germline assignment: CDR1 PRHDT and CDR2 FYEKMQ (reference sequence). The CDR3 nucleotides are TGTGCCAGCAGGCACCCGGGACAGCTGAACACTGAAGCTTTCTTT. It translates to CASRHPGQLNTEAFF.

The CDR3 is CASSFGQGEKETQYF. CDR3 nucleotide sequence: TGTGCCAGCAGCTTTGGACAGGGGGAAAAAGAGACCCAGTACTTC. The chain has TRBV7-8 and TRBJ2-5; 10 bases are shared with TRBD1. This CDR3 region has 15 residues. Germline-derived CDR1 and CDR2 are SGHVS and FQNEAQ. Unmatched junction bases numbered 4, after V lost 3 bases and J lost 3 bases.

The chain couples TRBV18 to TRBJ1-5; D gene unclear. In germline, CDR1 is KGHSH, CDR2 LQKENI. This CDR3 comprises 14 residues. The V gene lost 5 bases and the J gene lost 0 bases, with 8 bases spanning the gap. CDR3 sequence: CASSMGDSNQPQHF. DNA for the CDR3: TGTGCCAGCTCAATGGGAGATAGCAATCAGCCCCAGCATTTT.

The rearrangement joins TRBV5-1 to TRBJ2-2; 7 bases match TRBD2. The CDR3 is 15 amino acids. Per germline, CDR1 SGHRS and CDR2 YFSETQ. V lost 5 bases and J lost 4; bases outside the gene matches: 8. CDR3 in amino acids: CASSGAGEVTGELFF. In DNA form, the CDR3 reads TGCGCCAGCAGTGGGGCGGGAGAGGTCACCGGGGAGCTGTTTTTT.

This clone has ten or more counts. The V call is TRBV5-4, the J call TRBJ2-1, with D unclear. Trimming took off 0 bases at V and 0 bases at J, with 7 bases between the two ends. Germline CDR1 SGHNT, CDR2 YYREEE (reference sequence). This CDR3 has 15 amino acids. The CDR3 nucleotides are TGTGCCAGCAGCTTGGACACCAGCTCCTACAATGAGCAGTTCTTC. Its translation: CASSLDTSSYNEQFF.

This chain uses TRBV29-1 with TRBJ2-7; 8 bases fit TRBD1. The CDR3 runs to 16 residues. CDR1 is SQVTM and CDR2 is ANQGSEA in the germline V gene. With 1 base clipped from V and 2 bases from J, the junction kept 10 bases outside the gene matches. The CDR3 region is CSVEGRSRTGTYEQYF. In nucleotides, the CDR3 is TGCAGCGTTGAAGGGCGTAGTAGGACAGGGACCTACGAGCAGTACTTC.

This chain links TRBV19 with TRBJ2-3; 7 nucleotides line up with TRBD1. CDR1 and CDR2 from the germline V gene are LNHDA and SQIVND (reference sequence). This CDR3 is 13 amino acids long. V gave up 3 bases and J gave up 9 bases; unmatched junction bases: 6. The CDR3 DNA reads TGTGCCAGTAGTATGGACAGGCGTGGGACGCAGTATTTT. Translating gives CASSMDRRGTQYF.

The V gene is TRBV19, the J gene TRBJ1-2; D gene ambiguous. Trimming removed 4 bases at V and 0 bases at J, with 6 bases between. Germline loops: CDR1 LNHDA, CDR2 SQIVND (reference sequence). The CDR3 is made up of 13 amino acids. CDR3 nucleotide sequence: TGTGCCAGTAGTAGTACTGCTAACTATGGCTACACCTTC. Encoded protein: CASSSTANYGYTF.

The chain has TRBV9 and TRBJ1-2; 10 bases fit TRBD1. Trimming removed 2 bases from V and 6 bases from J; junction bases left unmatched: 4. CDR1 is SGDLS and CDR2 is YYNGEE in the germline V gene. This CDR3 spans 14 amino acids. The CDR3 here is CASSVTGTGDGYTF. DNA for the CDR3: TGTGCCAGCAGCGTTACCGGGACAGGGGATGGCTACACCTTC. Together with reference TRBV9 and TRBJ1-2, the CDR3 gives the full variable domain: DSGVTQTPKHLITATGQRVTLRCSPRSGDLSVYWYQQSLDQGLQFLIQYYNGEERAKGNILERFSAQQFPDLHSELNLSSLELGDSALYFCASSVTGTGDGYTFGSGTRLTVV.

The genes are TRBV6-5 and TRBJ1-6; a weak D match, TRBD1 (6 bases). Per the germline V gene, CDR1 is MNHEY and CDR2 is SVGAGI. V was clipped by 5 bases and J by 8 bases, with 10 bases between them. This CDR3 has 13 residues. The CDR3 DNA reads TGTGCCAGCAGTATAAACAGGGATTCACCCCTCCACTTT. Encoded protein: CASSINRDSPLHF.

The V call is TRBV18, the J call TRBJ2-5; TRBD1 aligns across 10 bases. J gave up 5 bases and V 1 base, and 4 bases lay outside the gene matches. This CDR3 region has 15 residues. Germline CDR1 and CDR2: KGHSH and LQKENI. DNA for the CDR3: TGTGCCAGCTCACCACGACAGGGGGCGTCGGAGACCCAGTACTTC. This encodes CASSPRQGASETQYF.

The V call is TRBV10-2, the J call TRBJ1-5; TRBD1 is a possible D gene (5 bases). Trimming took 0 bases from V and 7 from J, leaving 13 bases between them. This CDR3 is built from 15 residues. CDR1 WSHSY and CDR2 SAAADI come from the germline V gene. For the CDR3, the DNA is TGCGCCAGCAGTGAGTCGCGAGGGGCGGGGCAGCCCCAGCATTTT. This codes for CASSESRGAGQPQHF.